The 5 T cell receptor beta chains below all came from one sample that was sequenced in a study of response to subunit inactivated influenza vaccine. Via MiXCR, TCRdb re-called the RT-PCR reads, giving one row per CDR3 protein. This sample has a few hundred thousand distinct CDR3 sequences, with 10% to 11% found just once. Specimen: PBMCs from blood, collected roughly 48 days after vaccination. The receptors originated from a man aged 50-59 years who received an inactivated influenza vaccine.

This clonotype occurred a few times. J is TRBJ2-1 and V is TRBV28; TRBD2 matches at 7 bases. With V trimmed by 6 bases and J by 9 bases, 8 bases remained unmatched. In germline, CDR1 is MDHEN, CDR2 SYDVKM. There are 13 residues in the CDR3. CDR3 nucleotides: TGTGCCAGCAGAAGGACTAGTTCCCTTGAGCAGTTCTTC. Translated, it gives CASRRTSSLEQFF. Based on the CDR3 plus reference TRBV28 and TRBJ2-1, the full variable domain is DVKVTQSSRYLVKRTGEKVFLECVQDMDHENMFWYRQDPGLGLRLIYFSYDVKMKEKGDIPEGYSVSREKKERFSLILESASTNQTSMYLCASRRTSSLEQFFGPGTRLTVL.

This clonotype showed up just a few times. The rearrangement links TRBV7-2 to TRBJ2-7; D assignment may be TRBD1 or TRBD2 (5 bases each). The CDR3 extends over 13 amino acids. CDR1 and CDR2 from the germline V gene are SGHTA and FQGNSA. Deletions cut 4 bases from V and 7 bases from J, with 14 bases between. The CDR3 bases are TGTGCCAGCAGCTGGGACCCCCGGGGTGAGCAGTACTTC. Residues: CASSWDPRGEQYF.

This clonotype was found many times. J is TRBJ1-1 and V is TRBV29-1, with 11 nucleotides matching TRBD1. J lost 4 bases, V lost 6 bases, and 1 base had no gene match. Per germline, CDR1 SQVTM and CDR2 ANQGSEA. This CDR3 spans 12 amino acids. The CDR3 loop is CSVGTGGTEAFF. The CDR3, as DNA: TGCAGCGTCGGGACAGGGGGCACTGAAGCTTTCTTT.

The sample holds many counts of this clonotype. The V gene is TRBV20-1, the J gene TRBJ1-6; perhaps TRBD1 as D (6 bases). The CDR3 is made up of 17 amino acids. Per germline, CDR1 DFQATT and CDR2 SNEGSKA (reference sequence). The V end lost 0 bases, the J end lost 6 bases, and 18 bases lay between the germline ends. The CDR3 sequence: CSARDLQGLSLNSPLHF. In nucleotides, the CDR3 is TGCAGTGCTAGAGATCTACAGGGACTATCTCTTAATTCACCCCTCCACTTT.

The genes are TRBV6-5 and TRBJ1-2, with D unresolved. The V and J ends lost 2 bases and 4 bases respectively, with 8 bases between them. Germline CDR1 is MNHEY and CDR2 is SVGAGI. This CDR3 comprises 13 residues. Here the CDR3 reads CASSYRLPYGYTF. CDR3 nucleotide sequence: TGTGCCAGCAGTTACAGACTTCCCTATGGCTACACCTTC.